This TCR beta chain originates from a study of blood T cell repertoires in COVID-19. Turning to the study itself: There were acute and convalescent COVID-19 samples, and they came from the United States, Italy and Spain. In each case, the material was cDNA or gDNA derived from T cells, B-cell-depleted T cells, or PBMCs.

As handled by the study authors: Counts of nucleated cells, estimated from reference gene primer amplification, were obtained. Profiled with immunoSEQ multiplex PCR; TCRdb holds only in-frame clones, not every one. Clone size and V and J calls were adopted from that table, with D and trimming inferred from the DNA. This table holds tens of thousands of clones, around 88% found once. Germline assignment: CDR1 MNHEY and CDR2 SVGAGI. This CDR3 comprises 13 residues. Trimming pared 7 bases from V and 1 base from J, leaving 10 bases between. This TCR came from an older man with active or convalescent COVID-19. Sequencing was carried out using peripheral blood. The J gene is TRBJ1-2, the V gene TRBV6-5, with D tentatively TRBD1 (5 bases). The CDR3: CASTGGVNYGYTF. The CDR3 DNA is TGTGCCAGCACCGGGGGGGTTAACTATGGCTACACCTTC.